Shown below are 24 T cell receptor beta chains from a single sample sequenced in a study of blood T cells in healthy people across ages. A J-beta primer mix and a sample-barcoded 5' primer were used in a second PCR of roughly 7 to 12 cycles. TCRdb redid the calling of the 5' RACE reads with MiXCR, one entry per CDR3 protein. The sample holds approximately 780,000 distinct CDR3 sequences; around 25% are singletons and the top ten take about 3%. This same sample was also taken into another study, of T cells of mothers and their children.

Sequencing used blood. These TCRs come from a boy aged 5 to 17 in good health.

The genes are TRBV20-1 and TRBJ2-5; TRBD2 agrees at 8 bases. Germline V gene sequence: CDR1 DFQATT, CDR2 SNEGSKA (reference sequence). The CDR3 contains 14 residues. V shed 2 bases, J shed 5 bases, and the junction held 7 bases outside the gene matches. In DNA form, the CDR3 reads TGCAGTGCTAGAATTGGCGGGGGGCATGAGACCCAGTACTTC. Amino acids: CSARIGGGHETQYF.

This sequence joins TRBV6-1 and TRBJ1-2; maybe TRBD1 (5 bases). Per the germline V gene, CDR1 is MNHNS and CDR2 is SASEGT. The CDR3 has 15 amino acids. The V end lost 2 bases, the J end lost 4 bases, and 14 bases lay between the germline ends. The CDR3 loop reads CASSESGKGSYGYTF. The CDR3, as DNA: TGTGCCAGCAGTGAATCCGGCAAGGGGAGCTATGGCTACACCTTC.

This chain links TRBV28 with TRBJ1-4; D remains ambiguous. Germline CDR1 is MDHEN and CDR2 is SYDVKM. Trimming took off 7 bases at V and 4 bases at J, with 16 bases between the two ends. This CDR3 region has 15 residues. CDR3: CASTRTTDGNEKLFF. In nucleotides, the CDR3 is TGTGCCAGCACTCGTACGACTGACGGTAATGAAAAACTGTTTTTT.

This clonotype was recorded a few times. The chain combines TRBV11-2 with TRBJ2-5, with TRBD1 as a possible D gene (6 bases). CDR1 is SGHAT, CDR2 FQNNGV, per germline. Trimming left V 2 bases short and J 5 bases short, with 12 bases between. The length of the CDR3 is 14 residues. In DNA form, the CDR3 reads TGTGCCAGCAGCTTATTGGGGGCCCTGGAGACCCAGTACTTC. It specifies CASSLLGALETQYF.

The chain joins TRBV6-6 to TRBJ1-5; D is perhaps TRBD1 (5 bases). The V and J ends lost 2 bases and 1 base respectively, with 9 bases between them. This CDR3 has 15 residues. The germline V gene has CDR1 MNHNY and CDR2 SVGAGI (reference sequence). CDR3 in amino acids: CASSYPGRSNQPQHF. The CDR3 DNA reads TGTGCCAGCAGTTACCCAGGGAGAAGCAATCAGCCCCAGCATTTT.

The chain joins TRBV6-5 to TRBJ1-6; TRBD1 matches 7 bases. The J segment lost 2 bases and the V segment lost 7 bases, leaving 2 bases of the junction unmatched. Germline-derived CDR1 and CDR2 are MNHEY and SVGAGI. CDR3 length equals 14 residues. CDR3 sequence reads: CASNTGAYNSPLHF. Written as DNA, the CDR3 is TGTGCCAGCAATACAGGGGCCTATAATTCACCCCTCCACTTT.

This clonotype has a handful of counts. V is TRBV30 and J is TRBJ1-6; D gene unclear. The V gene lost 4 bases and the J gene lost 10 bases, with 8 bases spanning the gap. Looked up from germline, CDR1 is GTSNPN and CDR2 is SVGIG (reference sequence). This CDR3 has 11 residues. The CDR3 bases are TGTGCCTGGAACACGGAGTCACCCCTCCACTTT. It translates to CAWNTESPLHF.

The V call is TRBV18, the J call TRBJ1-1, with 7 positions matching TRBD1. The J segment lost 8 bases and the V segment lost 2 bases, leaving 5 bases of the junction unmatched. In germline, CDR1 is KGHSH, CDR2 LQKENI. The CDR3 length is 13 residues. The CDR3 DNA is TGTGCCAGCTCACCAACAGGGGAGAGGGAAGCTTTCTTT. Its protein is CASSPTGEREAFF.

In its sample, this clonotype was seen a few times. The chain has TRBV18 and TRBJ2-4; D could derive from TRBD1 or TRBD2 (5 bases each). Looked up from germline, CDR1 is KGHSH and CDR2 is LQKENI. The CDR3 length is 15 residues. V shed 2 bases and J shed 1 base, with 9 bases lying between them. CDR3 amino acids: CASSPTGTAKNIQYF. The CDR3 DNA sequence: TGTGCCAGCTCACCAACGGGGACGGCCAAAAACATTCAGTACTTC.

This clonotype was seen only a few times. The chain couples TRBV29-1 to TRBJ2-5, with D hard to call. The DNA end is more similar to TRBJ2-7, so the J call may be wrong. CDR3 length: 12 residues. From germline, CDR1 is SQVTM and CDR2 ANQGSEA. As DNA, the CDR3 is TGCAGCGTTGAGACCGGCTCCTACGAGCAGTACTTC. Its translation is CSVETGSYEQYF.

The table lists this clonotype with a few counts. The chain links TRBV10-3 to TRBJ2-1; D is uncertain. This CDR3 contains 13 residues. The V end was cut by 4 bases, the J end by 6 bases, with 10 bases between. Germline V gene sequence: CDR1 ENHRY, CDR2 SYGVKD. The CDR3, as DNA: TGTGCCATCAGTGGCCCGCAAGGCAATGAGCAGTTCTTC. Amino acid sequence: CAISGPQGNEQFF.

There are a few counts of this clonotype. The rearrangement links TRBV15 to TRBJ1-4; TRBD1 is a possible D gene (5 bases). The germline V gene has CDR1 LNHNV and CDR2 YYDKDF (reference sequence). The V gene lost 1 base and the J gene lost 8 bases, with 14 bases spanning the gap. This CDR3 region has 15 residues. The CDR3 nucleotides read TGTGCCACCAGCAGAGTTCGGGGACTTGGCGAAAAACTGTTTTTT. This sequence encodes CATSRVRGLGEKLFF.

A few counts support this clonotype. The chain combines TRBV3-1 with TRBJ2-5; 11 nucleotides align to TRBD2. Per germline, CDR1 LGHDT and CDR2 YNNKEL (reference sequence). With V trimmed by 3 bases and J by 5 bases, 8 bases remained unmatched. The CDR3 spans 16 residues. CDR3: CASSHGSGGAGETQYF. CDR3 DNA sequence: TGTGCCAGCAGCCATGGTAGCGGGGGGGCCGGTGAGACCCAGTACTTC.

This clonotype was observed many times. The rearrangement links TRBV29-1 to TRBJ2-3; D is perhaps TRBD2 (6 bases). Trimming removed 5 bases from V and 6 bases from J, with 15 bases in between. The CDR3 loop spans 13 amino acids. Germline V lookup: CDR1 SQVTM, CDR2 ANQGSEA. The CDR3 loop reads CSVRSGVGDTQYF. The CDR3 DNA is TGCAGCGTTCGCTCGGGAGTGGGTGATACGCAGTATTTT.

The gene calls are TRBV12-5 and TRBJ1-2; D gene unclear. V was cut by 6 bases and J by 0 bases, with 20 bases left in between. Germline loops: CDR1 LGHNT, CDR2 FRNRAP. This CDR3 region has 17 residues. The CDR3 protein is CASGLFHLGFANYGYTF. CDR3 nucleotides: TGTGCTAGTGGCCTCTTCCATCTGGGGTTCGCTAACTATGGCTACACCTTC. Full variable domain (remainder filled in from reference TRBV12-5 and TRBJ1-2): DARVTQTPRHKVTEMGQEVTMRCQPILGHNTVFWYRQTMMQGLELLAYFRNRAPLDDSGMPKDRFSAEMPDATLATLKIQPSEPRDSAVYFCASGLFHLGFANYGYTFGSGTRLTVV.

The chain links TRBV6-1 to TRBJ1-2; D gene uncertain. The ends were cut back, 0 bases at V and 7 bases at J, with 9 bases in the middle. The CDR3 sequence is 13 residues long. Looked up from germline, CDR1 is MNHNS and CDR2 is SASEGT. The CDR3 DNA is TGTGCCAGCAGTGAAGCGTTGGCGGGTGGCTACACCTTC. Its translation: CASSEALAGGYTF.

V gene TRBV30 combines with J gene TRBJ2-4; 9 bases line up with TRBD2. After removal of 6 bases from V and 2 bases from J, the junction contained 5 bases not matched to a gene. Germline-derived CDR1 and CDR2 are GTSNPN and SVGIG (reference sequence). There are 14 residues in the CDR3. In DNA form, the CDR3 reads TGTGCCTGTCGAGCGGGGGGTTCCAAAAACATTCAGTACTTC. It specifies CACRAGGSKNIQYF.

This clonotype was seen a handful of times. This chain links TRBV2 with TRBJ1-1, with D possibly matching TRBD1 (5 bases). Trimming removed 2 bases at V and 0 bases at J, with 7 bases between. The germline V gene encodes CDR1 SNHLY and CDR2 FYNNEI. There are 14 residues in the CDR3. CDR3 DNA sequence: TGTGCCAGCAGTGAAAGACAGATGAACACTGAAGCTTTCTTT. Its translation is CASSERQMNTEAFF.

The chain couples TRBV20-1 to TRBJ1-5, with D possibly TRBD1 on 5 matching bases. The length of the CDR3 is 15 residues. Germline values: CDR1 DFQATT, CDR2 SNEGSKA (reference sequence). V gave up 3 bases and J gave up 5 bases, with 17 bases separating them. CDR3 in amino acids: CSASPGGGRHQPQHF. CDR3 nucleotide sequence: TGCAGTGCTAGTCCGGGGGGGGGTCGGCATCAGCCCCAGCATTTT.

This clonotype was counted only a few times. The chain carries TRBV7-9 and TRBJ2-1; D perhaps matches TRBD1 (5 bases). CDR3 length equals 14 residues. The germline V gene has CDR1 SEHNR and CDR2 FQNEAQ (reference sequence). Trimming pared 5 bases from V and 4 bases from J, leaving 12 bases between. The DNA of the CDR3 is TGTGCCAGCAGCCCCGAGACAGTTTACAATGAGCAGTTCTTC. It codes for CASSPETVYNEQFF.

This clonotype was counted only a few times. V usage is TRBV28 and J usage is TRBJ2-7; the D call may be TRBD1 or TRBD2 (5 bases each). Germline assignment: CDR1 MDHEN and CDR2 SYDVKM. The V end lost 4 bases, the J end lost 5 bases, and 24 bases lay between the germline ends. This CDR3 contains 17 residues. CDR3 sequence: CASSYSPGTEITDEQYF. The CDR3 nucleotides read TGTGCCAGCAGTTACTCGCCTGGGACGGAAATAACGGACGAGCAGTACTTC.

This clonotype has more than one count but fewer than ten. The chain couples TRBV7-6 to TRBJ1-5; possible D gene TRBD1, 5 bases. Germline V gives CDR1 SGHVS, CDR2 FNYEAQ. The CDR3 is made up of 15 amino acids. V was shortened by 5 bases and J by 3 bases, with 14 bases between the two germline ends. This chain's CDR3 is CASSGRPGLNQPQHF. CDR3 nucleotides: TGTGCCAGCAGCGGACGACCGGGGCTCAATCAGCCCCAGCATTTT.

This clonotype appeared a few times. The V and J genes are TRBV9 and TRBJ2-5; 8 nucleotides agree with TRBD2. Judging by the DNA end, TRBJ2-7 fits better; the J call may be wrong. CDR3 length: 14 residues. Looked up from germline, CDR1 is SGDLS and CDR2 is YYNGEE. In DNA, the CDR3 is TGTGCCAGCAGCGTAGACACTAGCGGCTACGAGCAGTACTTC. Its translation is CASSVDTSGYEQYF.

This clonotype was counted between two and nine times. The V gene is TRBV5-4, the J gene TRBJ1-4; 7 bases agree with TRBD1. The CDR3 sequence is 15 residues long. Trimming cost V 4 bases and J 6 bases; bases outside gene matches: 9. Germline CDR1 is SGHNT and CDR2 is YYREEE (reference sequence). CDR3 amino acids: CASSRFTGDDEKLFF. The CDR3 region has the DNA TGTGCCAGCAGCCGATTCACAGGGGATGATGAAAAACTGTTTTTT.